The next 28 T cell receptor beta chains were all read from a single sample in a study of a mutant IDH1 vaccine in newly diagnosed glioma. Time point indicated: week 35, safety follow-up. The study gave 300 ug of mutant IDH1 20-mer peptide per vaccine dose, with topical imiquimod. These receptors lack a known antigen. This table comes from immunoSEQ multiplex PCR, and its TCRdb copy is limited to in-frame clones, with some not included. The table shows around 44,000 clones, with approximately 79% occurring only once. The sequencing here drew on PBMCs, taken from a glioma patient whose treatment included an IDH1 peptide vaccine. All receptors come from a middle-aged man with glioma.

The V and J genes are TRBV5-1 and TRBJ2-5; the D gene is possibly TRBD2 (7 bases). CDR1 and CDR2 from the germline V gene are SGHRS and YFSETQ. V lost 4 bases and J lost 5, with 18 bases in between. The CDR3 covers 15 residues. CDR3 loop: CASSNLGGVEETQYF. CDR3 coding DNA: TGCGCCAGCAGCAATTTAGGGGGGGTCGAGGAGACCCAGTACTTC.

DNA for the CDR3: TGTGCCAGCAGTGACTCGGAAAGGCATGAGCAGTTCTTC. Translated, it gives CASSDSERHEQFF. This chain joins TRBV6-4 and TRBJ2-1, with unresolved D. V was trimmed by 0 bases and J by 8 bases, leaving 8 bases between them. Germline values: CDR1 MRHNA, CDR2 SNTAGT. The CDR3 spans 13 residues.

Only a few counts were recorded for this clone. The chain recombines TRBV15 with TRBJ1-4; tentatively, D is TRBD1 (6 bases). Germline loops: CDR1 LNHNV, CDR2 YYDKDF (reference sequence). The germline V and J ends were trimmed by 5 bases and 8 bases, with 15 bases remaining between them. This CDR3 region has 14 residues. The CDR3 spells CATSHRGAGEKLFF. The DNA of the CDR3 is TGTGCCACCAGCCACCGGGGGGCTGGCGAAAAACTGTTTTTT.

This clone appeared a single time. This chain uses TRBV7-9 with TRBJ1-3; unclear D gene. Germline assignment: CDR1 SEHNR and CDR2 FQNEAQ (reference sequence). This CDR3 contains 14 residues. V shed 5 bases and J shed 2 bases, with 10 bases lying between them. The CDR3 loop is CASSLDGAGNTIYF. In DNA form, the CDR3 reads TGTGCCAGCAGCCTCGATGGGGCTGGAAACACCATATATTTT.

The CDR3, as DNA: TGTGCCAGCAGCGTAGATGGGGTGAGCTACACCTTC. Translation gives CASSVDGVSYTF. The J gene is TRBJ1-2, the V gene TRBV9, with no clear D. The germline V and J ends were trimmed by 0 bases and 9 bases, with 9 bases remaining between them. Germline-derived CDR1 and CDR2 are SGDLS and YYNGEE. The CDR3 covers 12 residues. The variable domain in full, completed from reference TRBV9 and TRBJ1-2, reads DSGVTQTPKHLITATGQRVTLRCSPRSGDLSVYWYQQSLDQGLQFLIQYYNGEERAKGNILERFSAQQFPDLHSELNLSSLELGDSALYFCASSVDGVSYTFGSGTRLTVV.

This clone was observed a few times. The CDR3 loop reads CASADGHNYNQPQHF. The CDR3 DNA sequence: TGTGCCTCGGCAGACGGACATAATTATAATCAGCCCCAGCATTTT. The J gene is TRBJ1-5, the V gene TRBV10-3; possibly TRBD1 for D (5 bases). Germline V lookup: CDR1 ENHRY, CDR2 SYGVKD. V was trimmed by 11 bases and J by 4 bases, leaving 21 bases between them. The CDR3 runs 15 residues.

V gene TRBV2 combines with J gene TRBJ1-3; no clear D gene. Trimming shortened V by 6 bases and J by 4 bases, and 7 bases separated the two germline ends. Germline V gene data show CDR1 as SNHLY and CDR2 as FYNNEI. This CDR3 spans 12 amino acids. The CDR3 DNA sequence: TGTGCCAGCAGGGCTCCCGGAAACACCATATATTTT. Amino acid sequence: CASRAPGNTIYF.

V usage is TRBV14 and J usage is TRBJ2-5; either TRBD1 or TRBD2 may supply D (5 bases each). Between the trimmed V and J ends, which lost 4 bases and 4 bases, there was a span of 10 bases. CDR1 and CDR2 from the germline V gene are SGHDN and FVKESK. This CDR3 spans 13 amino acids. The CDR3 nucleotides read TGTGCCAGCAGCCGGGACGAGGTAGAGACCCAGTACTTC. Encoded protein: CASSRDEVETQYF.

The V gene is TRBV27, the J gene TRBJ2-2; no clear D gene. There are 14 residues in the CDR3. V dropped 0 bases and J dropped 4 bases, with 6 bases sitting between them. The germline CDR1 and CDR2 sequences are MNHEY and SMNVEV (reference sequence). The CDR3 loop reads CASSLSWGTGELFF. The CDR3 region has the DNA TGTGCCAGCAGTTTATCATGGGGCACCGGGGAGCTGTTTTTT.

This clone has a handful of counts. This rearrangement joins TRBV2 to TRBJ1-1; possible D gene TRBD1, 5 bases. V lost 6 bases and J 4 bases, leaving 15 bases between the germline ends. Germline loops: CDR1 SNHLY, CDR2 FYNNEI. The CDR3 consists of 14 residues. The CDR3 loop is CASRAGLGGTEAFF. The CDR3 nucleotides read TGTGCCAGCAGGGCGGGTTTGGGGGGCACTGAAGCTTTCTTT.

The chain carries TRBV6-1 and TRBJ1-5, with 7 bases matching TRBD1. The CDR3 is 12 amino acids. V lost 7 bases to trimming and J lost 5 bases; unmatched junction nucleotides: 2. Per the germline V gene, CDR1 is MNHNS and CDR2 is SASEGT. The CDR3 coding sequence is TGTGCCAGCAACAGGGGCTATCAGCCCCAGCATTTT. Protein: CASNRGYQPQHF.

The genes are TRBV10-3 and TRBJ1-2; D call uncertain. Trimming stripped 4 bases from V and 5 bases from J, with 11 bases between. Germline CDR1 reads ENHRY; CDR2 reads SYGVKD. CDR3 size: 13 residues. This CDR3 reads CAISVGPQYGYTF. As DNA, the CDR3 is TGTGCCATCAGTGTGGGCCCCCAGTATGGCTACACCTTC.

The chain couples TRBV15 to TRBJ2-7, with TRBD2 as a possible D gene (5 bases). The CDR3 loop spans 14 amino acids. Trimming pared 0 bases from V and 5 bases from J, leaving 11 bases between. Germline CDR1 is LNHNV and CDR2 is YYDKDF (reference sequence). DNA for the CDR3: TGTGCCACCAGCAGAGATCGGGGATACAACGAGCAGTACTTC. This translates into CATSRDRGYNEQYF.

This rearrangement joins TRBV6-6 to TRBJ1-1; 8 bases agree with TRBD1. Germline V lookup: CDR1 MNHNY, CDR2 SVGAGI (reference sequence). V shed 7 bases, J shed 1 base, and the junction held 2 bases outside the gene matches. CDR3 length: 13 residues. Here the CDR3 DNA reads TGTGCCAGCAAGACAGGGGAGAACACTGAAGCTTTCTTT. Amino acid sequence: CASKTGENTEAFF.

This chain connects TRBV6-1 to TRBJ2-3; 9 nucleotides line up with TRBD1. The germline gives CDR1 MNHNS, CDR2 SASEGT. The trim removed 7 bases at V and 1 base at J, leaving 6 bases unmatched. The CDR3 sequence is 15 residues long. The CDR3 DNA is TGTGCCAGCACCGGTTGGACAGGGGGCACAGATACGCAGTATTTT. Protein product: CASTGWTGGTDTQYF.

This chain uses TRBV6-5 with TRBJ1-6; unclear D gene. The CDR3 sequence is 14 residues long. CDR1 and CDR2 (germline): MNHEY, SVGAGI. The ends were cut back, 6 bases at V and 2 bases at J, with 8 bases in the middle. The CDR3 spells CASSQAAYNSPLHF. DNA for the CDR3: TGTGCCAGCAGCCAGGCGGCCTATAATTCACCCCTCCACTTT.

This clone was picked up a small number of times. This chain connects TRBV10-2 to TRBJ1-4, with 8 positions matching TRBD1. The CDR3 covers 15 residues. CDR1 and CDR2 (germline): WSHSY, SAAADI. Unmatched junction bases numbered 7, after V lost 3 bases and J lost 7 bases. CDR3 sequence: CASSDRDRGGEKLFF. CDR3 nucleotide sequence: TGCGCCAGCAGTGACCGTGACAGGGGTGGTGAAAAACTGTTTTTT.

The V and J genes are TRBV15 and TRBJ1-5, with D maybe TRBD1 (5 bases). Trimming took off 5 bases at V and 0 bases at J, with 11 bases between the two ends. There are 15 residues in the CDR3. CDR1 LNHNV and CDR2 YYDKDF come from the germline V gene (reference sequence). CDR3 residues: CATSPGLLSNQPQHF. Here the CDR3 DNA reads TGTGCCACCAGCCCGGGACTCCTTAGCAATCAGCCCCAGCATTTT.

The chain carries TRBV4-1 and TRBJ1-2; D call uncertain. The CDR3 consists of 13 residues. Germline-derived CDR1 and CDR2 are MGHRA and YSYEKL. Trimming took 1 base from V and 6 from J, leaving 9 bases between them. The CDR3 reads CASSQGADNGYTF. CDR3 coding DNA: TGCGCCAGCAGCCAAGGCGCAGACAATGGCTACACCTTC.

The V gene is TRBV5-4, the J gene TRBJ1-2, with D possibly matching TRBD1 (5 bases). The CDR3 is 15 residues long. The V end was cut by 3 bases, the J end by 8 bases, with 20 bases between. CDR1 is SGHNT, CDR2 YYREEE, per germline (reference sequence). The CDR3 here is CASSSGGDGSFGYTF. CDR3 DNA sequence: TGTGCCAGCAGCTCCGGGGGGGACGGCTCATTCGGCTACACCTTC.

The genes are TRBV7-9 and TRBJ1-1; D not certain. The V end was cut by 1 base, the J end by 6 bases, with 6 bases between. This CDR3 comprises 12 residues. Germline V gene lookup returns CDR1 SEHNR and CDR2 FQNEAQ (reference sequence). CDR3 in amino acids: CASSLVAAEAFF. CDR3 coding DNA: TGTGCCAGCAGCTTAGTTGCCGCTGAAGCTTTCTTT. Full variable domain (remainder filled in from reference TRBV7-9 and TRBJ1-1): DTGVSQNPRHKITKRGQNVTFRCDPISEHNRLYWYRQTLGQGPEFLTYFQNEAQLEKSRLLSDRFSAERPKGSFSTLEIQRTEQGDSAMYLCASSLVAAEAFFGQGTRLTVV.

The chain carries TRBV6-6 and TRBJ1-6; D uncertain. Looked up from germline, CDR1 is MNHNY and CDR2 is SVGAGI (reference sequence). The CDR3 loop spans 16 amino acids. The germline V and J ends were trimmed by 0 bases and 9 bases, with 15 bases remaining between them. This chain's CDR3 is CASSYSEGRTGSPLHF. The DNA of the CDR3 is TGTGCCAGCAGTTACTCGGAGGGCAGAACTGGTTCACCCCTCCACTTT.

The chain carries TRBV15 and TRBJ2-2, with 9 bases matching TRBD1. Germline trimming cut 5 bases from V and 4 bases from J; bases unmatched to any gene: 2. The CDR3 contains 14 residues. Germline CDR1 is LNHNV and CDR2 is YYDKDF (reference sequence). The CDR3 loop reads CATSLGQGTGELFF. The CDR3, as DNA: TGTGCCACCAGCCTGGGACAGGGCACCGGGGAGCTGTTTTTT.

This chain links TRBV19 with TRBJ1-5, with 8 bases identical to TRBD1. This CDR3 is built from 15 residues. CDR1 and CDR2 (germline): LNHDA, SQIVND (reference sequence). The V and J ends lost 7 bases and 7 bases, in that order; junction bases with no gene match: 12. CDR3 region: CASTTPGQGRQPQHF. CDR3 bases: TGTGCCAGTACTACCCCCGGACAGGGAAGGCAGCCCCAGCATTTT.

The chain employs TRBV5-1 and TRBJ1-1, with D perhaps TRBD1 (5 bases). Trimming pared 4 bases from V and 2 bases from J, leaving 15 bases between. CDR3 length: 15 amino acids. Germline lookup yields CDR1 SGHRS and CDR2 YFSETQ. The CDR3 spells CASSRDRAFNTEAFF. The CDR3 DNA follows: TGCGCCAGCAGCCGGGACCGGGCGTTTAACACTGAAGCTTTCTTT.

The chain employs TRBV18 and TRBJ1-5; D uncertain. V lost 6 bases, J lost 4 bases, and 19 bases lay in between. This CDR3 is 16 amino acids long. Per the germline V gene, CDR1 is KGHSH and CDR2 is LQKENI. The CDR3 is CASSPELGNRNQPQHF. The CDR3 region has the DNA TGTGCCAGCTCTCCCGAACTGGGGAACAGAAATCAGCCCCAGCATTTT.

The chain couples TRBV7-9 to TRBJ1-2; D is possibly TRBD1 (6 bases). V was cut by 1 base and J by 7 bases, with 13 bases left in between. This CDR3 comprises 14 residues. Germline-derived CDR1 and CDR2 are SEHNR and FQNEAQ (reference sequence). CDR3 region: CASSLGGGRPGYTF. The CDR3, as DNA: TGTGCCAGCAGCTTAGGGGGGGGCCGGCCTGGCTACACCTTC.

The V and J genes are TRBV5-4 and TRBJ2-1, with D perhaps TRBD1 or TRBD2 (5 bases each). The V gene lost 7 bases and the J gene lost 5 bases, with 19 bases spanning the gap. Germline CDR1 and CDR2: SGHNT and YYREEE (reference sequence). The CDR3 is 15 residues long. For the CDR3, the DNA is TGTGCCAGCTCTGCCTGGGGGATCGGCGACAATGAGCAGTTCTTC. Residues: CASSAWGIGDNEQFF.